The 7 T cell receptor beta chains reported below all come from one sample, sequenced in a study of cytomegalovirus exposure and HLA in healthy donors (dated by TCRdb to about 2017). The method behind the library was the immunoSEQ multiplex PCR assay. TCRdb limited this immuneACCESS table to in-frame rearrangements with V and J called. A share of clones is missing; checked studies link under half to unresolved V genes, and the rest is unexplained. Here the sample has 200,000 or so clones; 84% occur a single time. Together, the top ten hold about an eighth of the sample. What was sequenced was PBMCs. The receptors were gathered from a woman between 25 and 40 years old in good health and CMV-seropositive.

The J gene is TRBJ1-5, the V gene TRBV27, with D possibly matching TRBD1 (5 bases). Per germline, CDR1 MNHEY and CDR2 SMNVEV (reference sequence). The germline V and J ends were trimmed by 3 bases and 4 bases, with 7 bases remaining between them. This CDR3 has 13 amino acids. CDR3 residues: CASSLGLNQPQHF. Written as DNA, the CDR3 is TGTGCCAGCAGTTTGGGGCTTAATCAGCCCCAGCATTTT.

The table lists this clone with a count of one. The chain recombines TRBV7-6 with TRBJ2-3; no definite D call. The germline V and J ends were trimmed by 8 bases and 0 bases, with 21 bases remaining between them. This CDR3 has 17 amino acids. Germline CDR1 is SGHVS and CDR2 is FNYEAQ. CDR3 amino acids: CASRTPPSVLSTDTQYF. CDR3 coding DNA: TGTGCCAGCCGCACTCCGCCCTCGGTGCTCAGCACAGATACGCAGTATTTT.

The chain links TRBV13 to TRBJ2-7; 7 bases fit TRBD2. Germline loops: CDR1 PRHDT, CDR2 FYEKMQ (reference sequence). The CDR3 has 17 residues. V shed 1 base and J 3 bases; nucleotides not matched to a gene: 12. In DNA form, the CDR3 reads TGTGCCAGCAGCTTAGCCCCGGGGGGACTGGACTTCTACGAGCAGTACTTC. This sequence encodes CASSLAPGGLDFYEQYF.

The chain is built from TRBV28 and TRBJ2-1; D might be TRBD1 (5 bases). The germline V gene encodes CDR1 MDHEN and CDR2 SYDVKM. The ends were cut back, 5 bases at V and 2 bases at J, with 13 bases in the middle. CDR3 length equals 15 residues. CDR3 sequence reads: CASSTPSGTYNEQFF. CDR3 DNA sequence: TGTGCCAGCAGTACGCCCTCAGGGACCTACAATGAGCAGTTCTTC. Full variable domain (outside the CDR3, taken from reference TRBV28 and TRBJ2-1): DVKVTQSSRYLVKRTGEKVFLECVQDMDHENMFWYRQDPGLGLRLIYFSYDVKMKEKGDIPEGYSVSREKKERFSLILESASTNQTSMYLCASSTPSGTYNEQFFGPGTRLTVL.

This sequence joins TRBV6-5 and TRBJ2-7, with TRBD1 matching over 7 bases. The CDR3 covers 14 residues. Germline V gene lookup returns CDR1 MNHEY and CDR2 SVGAGI. V lost 5 bases to trimming and J lost 3 bases; unmatched junction nucleotides: 7. The CDR3 reads CASSPGTAYYEQYF. Written as DNA, the CDR3 is TGTGCCAGCAGTCCCGGGACAGCCTACTACGAGCAGTACTTC.

The J gene is TRBJ1-1, the V gene TRBV2; 9 bases line up with TRBD1. The CDR3 covers 18 residues. Germline values: CDR1 SNHLY, CDR2 FYNNEI. The J segment lost 7 bases and the V segment lost 1 base, leaving 16 bases of the junction unmatched. In DNA, the CDR3 is TGTGCCAGCAGTGAAGGGGGTAACAGGGGGCATCCCAGTGGTGAAGCTTTCTTT. Protein: CASSEGGNRGHPSGEAFF.

The rearrangement joins TRBV11-3 to TRBJ2-6; a weak D match, TRBD2 (5 bases). The germline V gene has CDR1 SGHNT and CDR2 YENEEA. CDR3 length: 17 amino acids. V was shortened by 5 bases and J by 0 bases, with 14 bases between the two germline ends. The CDR3 DNA follows: TGTGCCAGCAGCCGAGGCGGGCCGAACTCTGGGGCCAACGTCCTGACTTTC. Translating it yields CASSRGGPNSGANVLTF.